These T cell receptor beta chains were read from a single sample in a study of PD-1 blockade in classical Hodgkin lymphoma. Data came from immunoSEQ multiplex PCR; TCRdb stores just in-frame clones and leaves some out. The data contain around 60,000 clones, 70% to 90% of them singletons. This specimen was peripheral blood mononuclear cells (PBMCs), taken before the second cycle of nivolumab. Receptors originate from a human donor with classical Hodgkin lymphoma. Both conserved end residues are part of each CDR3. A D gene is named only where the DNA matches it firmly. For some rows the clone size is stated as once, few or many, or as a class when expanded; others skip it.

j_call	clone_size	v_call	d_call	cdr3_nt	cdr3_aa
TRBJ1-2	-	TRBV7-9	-	TGTGCCAGCAGCTTAGCGGGGGGGGAAAGCTATGGCTACACCTTC	CASSLAGGESYGYTF
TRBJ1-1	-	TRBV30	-	TGTGCCTGGAGTGTATCGCCGTTTCAGCGTGTAAGCAACACTGAAGCTTTCTTT	CAWSVSPFQRVSNTEAFF
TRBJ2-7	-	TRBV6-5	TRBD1	TGTGCCAGCAGAAACCTTGGGGACAGGGTCCACGAGCAGTACTTC	CASRNLGDRVHEQYF
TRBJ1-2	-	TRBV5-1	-	TGCGCCAGCAGCTTCGGGGATAGACGAGGCTACACCTTC	CASSFGDRRGYTF
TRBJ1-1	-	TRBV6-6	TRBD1	TGTGCCAGCAGCCGAACGACAGGGGGCAGGGCTGAAGCTTTCTTT	CASSRTTGGRAEAFF
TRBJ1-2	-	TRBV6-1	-	TGTGCCAGCGTCCGTCAGGGGCCCAACTATGGCTACACCTTC	CASVRQGPNYGYTF
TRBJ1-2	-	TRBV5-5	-	TGTGCCAGCAGCTTGCAGACAGATTCTAACTATGGCTACACCTTC	CASSLQTDSNYGYTF
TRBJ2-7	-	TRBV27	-	TGTGCCAGCAGTTTACAGGGTACCTACGAGCAGTACTTC	CASSLQGTYEQYF
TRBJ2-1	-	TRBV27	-	TGTGCCAGCAGTCACAGGAGCTCCTACAATGAGCAGTTCTTC	CASSHRSSYNEQFF
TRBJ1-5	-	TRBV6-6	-	TGTGCCAGCAGTCCACAGCACGCAAGCAATCAGCCCCAGCATTTT	CASSPQHASNQPQHF
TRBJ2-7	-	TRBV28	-	TGTGCCAGCAGAAAAAGCAGCTACGAGCAGTACTTC	CASRKSSYEQYF
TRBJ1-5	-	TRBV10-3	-	TGTGCCATCAGTGAGTCGGGTAATAGCAATCAGCCCCAGCATTTT	CAISESGNSNQPQHF
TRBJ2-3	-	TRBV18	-	TGTGCCAGCTCACCACAGCACGGGGGAGATACGCAGTATTTT	CASSPQHGGDTQYF
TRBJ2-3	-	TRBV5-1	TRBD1	TGCGCCAGCAGCTTGGAGGGACAGTTGAGGGCAGATACGCAGTATTTT	CASSLEGQLRADTQYF
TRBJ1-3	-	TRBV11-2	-	TGTGCCAGCAGTTATTGGGACCCCTCTGGAAACACCATATATTTT	CASSYWDPSGNTIYF
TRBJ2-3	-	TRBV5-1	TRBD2	TGCGCCAGCAGCTTGGGAGTTTCTAGCGGGGGACGGACAGATACGCAGTATTTT	CASSLGVSSGGRTDTQYF
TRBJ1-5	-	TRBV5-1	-	TGCGCCAGCAGCCCAACCGGAGGGCCAGCAGATCAGCCCCAGCATTTT	CASSPTGGPADQPQHF
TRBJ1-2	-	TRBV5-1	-	TGCGCCAGCAGCTTGGGGGACGGAAACTATGGCTACACCTTC	CASSLGDGNYGYTF
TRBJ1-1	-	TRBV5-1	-	TGCGCCAGCAGCACCCTACAGGGTACGAACACTGAAGCTTTCTTT	CASSTLQGTNTEAFF
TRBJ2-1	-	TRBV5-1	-	TGCGCCAGTGGTGAAGGCAATGAGCAGTTCTTC	CASGEGNEQFF
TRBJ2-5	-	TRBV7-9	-	TGTGCCAGCAGCCCCCCTGGAGGGCCTCAGGACCAGTACTTC	CASSPPGGPQDQYF
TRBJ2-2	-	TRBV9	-	TGTGCCAGCAGCCCAACAGTGAACACCGGGGAGCTGTTTTTT	CASSPTVNTGELFF
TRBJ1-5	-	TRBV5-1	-	TGCGCCAGCAGCTTGATAGGAGATAGCAATCAGCCCCAGCATTTT	CASSLIGDSNQPQHF
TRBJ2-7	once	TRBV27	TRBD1	TGTGCCAGCAGGAAGCGATTCCCGACAGGGTATTCTGAAAGTTACTACGAGCAGTACTTC	CASRKRFPTGYSESYYEQYF
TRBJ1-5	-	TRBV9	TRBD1	TGTGCCAGCAGCCCGGGGACAGGGTGGAATCAGCCCCAGCATTTT	CASSPGTGWNQPQHF
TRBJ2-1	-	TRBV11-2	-	TGTGCCAGCAGCTTATCACGGGCCAGGGTTAATGAGCAGTTCTTC	CASSLSRARVNEQFF
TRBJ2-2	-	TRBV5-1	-	TGCGCCAGCAGTCTTGTAGGGGAGACAGGGGAGCTGTTTTTT	CASSLVGETGELFF
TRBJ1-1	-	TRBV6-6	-	TGTGCCAGCAGAGATACCAGGGGCACTGAAGCTTTCTTT	CASRDTRGTEAFF
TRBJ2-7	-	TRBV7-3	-	TGTGCCAGCAGCTTAAAGGGGCCGGACGAGCAGTACTTC	CASSLKGPDEQYF
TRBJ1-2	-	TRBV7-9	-	TGTGCCAGCAGCTTAGTCGCACAGGGTTCGGGCGGCTACACCTTC	CASSLVAQGSGGYTF
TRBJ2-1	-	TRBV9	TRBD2	TGTGCCAGCAGCGTAGTCAGCGGGGTGGATGAGCAGTTCTTC	CASSVVSGVDEQFF
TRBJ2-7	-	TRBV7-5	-	TGTGCCAGAAGCGACGAACGGGACTTACCATACGAGCAGTACTTC	CARSDERDLPYEQYF
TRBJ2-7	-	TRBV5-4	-	TGTGCCAGCAGCCCGCCGGGGAGCGGGCCGGCATGGGAGCAGTACTTC	CASSPPGSGPAWEQYF
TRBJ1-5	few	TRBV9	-	TGTGCCAGCAGCGTAGGCGGGACACAGCAGTATAGCAATCAGCCCCAGCATTTT	CASSVGGTQQYSNQPQHF
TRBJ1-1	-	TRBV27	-	TGTGCCAGCAGCTTGGTGGGGAGAGAAGCTTTCTTT	CASSLVGREAFF
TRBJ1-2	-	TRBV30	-	TGTGCCTGGTACCCTGGGGCGGGGATTTATGGCTACACCTTC	CAWYPGAGIYGYTF
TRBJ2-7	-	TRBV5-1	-	TGCGCCAGCAGCTTGCCTGGACCATACGAGCAGTACTTC	CASSLPGPYEQYF
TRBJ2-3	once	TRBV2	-	TGTGCCAGCACGAGACCCACAGATACGCAGTATTTT	CASTRPTDTQYF
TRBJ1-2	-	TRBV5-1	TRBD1	TGCGCCAGCAGTACAGGGGGGGACTATGGCTACACCTTC	CASSTGGDYGYTF
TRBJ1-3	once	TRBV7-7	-	TGTGCCAGCAGCCTAGACGGAAGCTCTGGAAACACCATATATTTT	CASSLDGSSGNTIYF
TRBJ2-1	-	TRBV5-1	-	TGCGCCAGCAGCTTGGTCGGGGGGCTCTACAATGAGCAGTTCTTC	CASSLVGGLYNEQFF
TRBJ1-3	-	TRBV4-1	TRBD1	TGCGCCAGCAGCCAAGGACAGGGGTCTGGAAACACCATATATTTT	CASSQGQGSGNTIYF